Presented here are 15 T cell receptor beta chains from one specimen sequenced in a study of a mutant IDH1 vaccine in newly diagnosed glioma. Sample time point: baseline, week 1 (first vaccination visit). The sample's treatment: pre-vaccination baseline after standard-of-care therapy. Generated by immunoSEQ multiplex PCR, the TCRdb table keeps only in-frame clones and is missing some. The table has some 87,000 clones, around 80% seen once. The sequenced sample was PBMCs, obtained from a glioma patient treated with radiotherapy, temozolomide or both. Source of these receptors: a man aged 35 to 55 with glioma.

Worth noting for this clone: The same CDR3 can be traced to other DNA sequences in this sample. The J gene is TRBJ2-3, the V gene TRBV10-3, with D perhaps matching TRBD2 (5 bases). The V gene's germline CDR1 is ENHRY and CDR2 SYGVKD. The germline V and J ends were trimmed by 6 bases and 1 base, with 5 bases remaining between them. The CDR3 spans 12 residues. The CDR3 loop reads CAISGGTDTQYF. The CDR3 coding sequence is TGTGCCATCAGCGGGGGCACAGATACGCAGTATTTT.

The V gene is TRBV14, the J gene TRBJ1-2; a possible D gene is TRBD1 (5 bases). Germline V gene data show CDR1 as SGHDN and CDR2 as FVKESK. This CDR3 region has 18 residues. V gave up 4 bases and J gave up 4 bases, with 25 bases separating them. In nucleotides, the CDR3 is TGTGCCAGCAGCCTCATAGGGGTGGCAGGGCGGGTAGGCTATGGCTACACCTTC. Translating gives CASSLIGVAGRVGYGYTF.

The J gene is TRBJ2-1, the V gene TRBV9; 9 bases match TRBD1. The CDR3 is 17 amino acids. J was trimmed by 7 bases and V by 4 bases; bases with no gene match: 15. Germline V gene lookup returns CDR1 SGDLS and CDR2 YYNGEE. CDR3 sequence (DNA): TGTGCCAGCAGCCTAAAGAGAGGGGGACAGGGATGGAATGAGCAGTTCTTC. Amino acid sequence: CASSLKRGGQGWNEQFF.

This chain connects TRBV6-5 to TRBJ2-7, with a possible D match to TRBD2 (7 bases). V lost 8 bases, J lost 0 bases, and 14 bases lay in between. The CDR3 covers 14 residues. Germline CDR1 is MNHEY and CDR2 is SVGAGI. The CDR3 region is CASVRGAGSYEQYF. The CDR3 DNA reads TGTGCCAGCGTACGGGGGGCCGGCTCCTACGAGCAGTACTTC.

The V and J genes are TRBV9 and TRBJ2-2; 9 bases align to TRBD1. The CDR3 spans 16 residues. Germline CDR1 reads SGDLS; CDR2 reads YYNGEE. With 3 bases clipped from V and 3 bases from J, the junction kept 6 bases outside the gene matches. This CDR3 is CASSARTGVHTGELFF. In DNA form, the CDR3 reads TGTGCCAGCAGCGCCAGGACAGGGGTACACACCGGGGAGCTGTTTTTT. Complete variable domain (other parts from reference TRBV9 and TRBJ2-2): DSGVTQTPKHLITATGQRVTLRCSPRSGDLSVYWYQQSLDQGLQFLIQYYNGEERAKGNILERFSAQQFPDLHSELNLSSLELGDSALYFCASSARTGVHTGELFFGEGSRLTVL.

V is TRBV5-4 and J is TRBJ1-6; D remains unclear. Per germline, CDR1 SGHNT and CDR2 YYREEE (reference sequence). The CDR3 extends over 14 amino acids. The V and J ends lost 0 bases and 10 bases respectively, with 11 bases between them. The CDR3 DNA reads TGTGCCAGCAGCTTGGAGGCGGGGATCTCACCCCTCCACTTT. The encoded protein is CASSLEAGISPLHF.

CDR3: CASSSRVLNTEAFF. The CDR3, as DNA: TGTGCCAGCAGCTCCAGGGTTTTGAACACTGAAGCTTTCTTT. The J gene is TRBJ1-1, the V gene TRBV7-9; the D gene is possibly TRBD1 (5 bases). Germline loops: CDR1 SEHNR, CDR2 FQNEAQ (reference sequence). V was trimmed by 4 bases and J by 0 bases, leaving 9 bases between them. The CDR3 runs 14 residues.

V usage is TRBV10-1 and J usage is TRBJ1-5; D gene unclear. Trimming removed 2 bases at V and 7 bases at J, with 9 bases between. Looked up from germline, CDR1 is WNHNN and CDR2 is SYGVQD (reference sequence). The CDR3 sequence is 13 residues long. CDR3: CASSETVGQPQHF. The CDR3 DNA reads as TGCGCCAGCAGTGAGACAGTAGGGCAGCCCCAGCATTTT.

The chain combines TRBV18 with TRBJ2-3; D not resolved. The V and J ends lost 4 bases and 2 bases respectively, with 13 bases between them. Germline CDR1 reads KGHSH; CDR2 reads LQKENI. This CDR3 has 15 amino acids. CDR3 protein: CASSLLGSPTDTQYF. The CDR3 bases are TGTGCCAGCTCACTCCTGGGCTCCCCCACAGATACGCAGTATTTT. Using reference TRBV18 and TRBJ2-3 for the parts outside the CDR3, the full variable domain is NAGVMQNPRHLVRRRGQEARLRCSPMKGHSHVYWYRQLPEEGLKFMVYLQKENIIDESGMPKERFSAEFPKEGPSILRIQQVVRGDSAAYFCASSLLGSPTDTQYFGPGTRLTVL.

The CDR3 DNA is TGCAGCGTTGAAGATGGGACGAGCCCCTACAATGAGCAGTTCTTC. Its protein is CSVEDGTSPYNEQFF. The J gene is TRBJ2-1, the V gene TRBV29-1; D may be TRBD1 or TRBD2 (5 bases each). The V end was cut by 0 bases, the J end by 2 bases, with 11 bases between. This CDR3 has 15 amino acids. CDR1 and CDR2 (germline): SQVTM, ANQGSEA.

V gene TRBV18 combines with J gene TRBJ2-2; D is unclear. V shed 6 bases and J shed 6 bases, with 11 bases lying between them. Germline V gene lookup returns CDR1 KGHSH and CDR2 LQKENI. The CDR3 totals 13 residues. The CDR3 protein is CASSPGAPGELFF. The CDR3 DNA follows: TGTGCCAGCTCCCCAGGAGCCCCCGGGGAGCTGTTTTTT.

This clone has only a few counts. The chain joins TRBV30 to TRBJ1-5; D remains unclear. The CDR3 extends over 15 amino acids. Germline V gives CDR1 GTSNPN, CDR2 SVGIG (reference sequence). V lost 1 base and J lost 0, with 10 bases in between. CDR3 DNA: TGTGCCTGGAGTGGCCAGGTTTATAGCAATCAGCCCCAGCATTTT. Protein sequence: CAWSGQVYSNQPQHF.

The chain employs TRBV7-9 and TRBJ2-7; 7 positions match TRBD1. The CDR3 contains 11 residues. CDR1 and CDR2 (germline): SEHNR, FQNEAQ (reference sequence). The ends lost 5 bases at V and 6 bases at J; junction bases unmatched: 1. CDR3 protein: CASSRDSEQYF. The CDR3 DNA reads as TGTGCCAGCAGCAGGGACAGCGAGCAGTACTTC.

V and J are TRBV11-2 and TRBJ1-2; tentatively, D is TRBD1 (6 bases). This CDR3 is built from 15 residues. Per the germline V gene, CDR1 is SGHAT and CDR2 is FQNNGV. Trimming shortened V by 0 bases and J by 4 bases, and 12 bases separated the two germline ends. CDR3 region: CASSLDSGGRYGYTF. In nucleotides, the CDR3 is TGTGCCAGCAGCTTAGATTCCGGGGGCCGCTATGGCTACACCTTC.

This clone was seen once. The chain is built from TRBV11-2 and TRBJ1-6; D call uncertain. V gave up 0 bases and J gave up 8 bases, with 8 bases separating them. The CDR3 totals 14 residues. The V gene's germline CDR1 is SGHAT and CDR2 FQNNGV. The CDR3 sequence is CASSLDDRHSPLHF. Here the CDR3 DNA reads TGTGCCAGCAGCTTAGACGACCGCCATTCACCCCTCCACTTT.